One sample yielded the 21 T cell receptor beta chains listed below, sequenced in a study of regulatory T cells in long-lasting Graves disease. The time point is: newly diagnosed GD, antithyroid drugs for less than 3 months. The TCR library was made from RNA extracted from PBMCs. According to the study, TCR beta libraries were built with iRepertoire HTBI primers and CDR3-region Arm-PCR. Each CDR3 protein gets one entry after TCRdb re-called the multiplex PCR reads with MiXCR. The sample comprises around 320,000 distinct CDR3 sequences, around 15% of which are singletons, and 25% to 30% rests with the top ten. The same data also contributed to another study, on T cells in Graves' hyperthyroidism and ophthalmopathy.

Source: peripheral blood mononuclear cells (PBMCs), taken at new diagnosis, from a patient treated with antithyroid drugs. These receptors originate from a man in his forties with Graves disease.

The gene calls are TRBV6-5 and TRBJ2-1, with TRBD2 matching 11 bases. Per the germline V gene, CDR1 is MNHEY and CDR2 is SVGAGI. Trimming at V came to 0 bases and at J to 4 bases, leaving 8 bases not matched to a gene. The CDR3 is 18 residues long. The CDR3 sequence: CASSYSTGLAGGYNEQFF. The CDR3 nucleotides read TGTGCCAGCAGTTACTCGACAGGGTTAGCGGGGGGGTACAATGAGCAGTTCTTC.

In this sample, this clonotype turned up many times. The chain recombines TRBV18 with TRBJ2-1; 8 bases map to TRBD2. The CDR3 length is 14 residues. Looked up from germline, CDR1 is KGHSH and CDR2 is LQKENI. Unmatched junction bases numbered 11, after V lost 4 bases and J lost 12 bases. The DNA of the CDR3 is TGTGCCAGCTCACTAGAACCAGGACTAGCTCGGCAGTTCTTC. Translation gives CASSLEPGLARQFF.

This clonotype was seen a handful of times. The chain couples TRBV15 to TRBJ2-4, with D uncertain. Trimming took 8 bases from V and 0 from J, leaving 14 bases between them. Per germline, CDR1 LNHNV and CDR2 YYDKDF (reference sequence). The length of the CDR3 is 15 residues. CDR3: CATSPSLLAKNIQYF. The DNA of the CDR3 is TGTGCCACCTCGCCGTCCCTCCTAGCCAAAAACATTCAGTACTTC.

This clonotype has just a few counts. CDR3: CASSAAVGGAEAFF. The CDR3 coding sequence is TGTGCCAGCAGCGCCGCCGTGGGGGGGGCTGAAGCTTTCTTT. The chain links TRBV9 to TRBJ1-1; D might be TRBD1 (5 bases). The germline CDR1 and CDR2 sequences are SGDLS and YYNGEE. CDR3 length equals 14 residues. V lost 3 bases, J lost 6 bases, and 15 bases lay in between. Filled out from reference TRBV9 and TRBJ1-1, the complete variable domain reads DSGVTQTPKHLITATGQRVTLRCSPRSGDLSVYWYQQSLDQGLQFLIQYYNGEERAKGNILERFSAQQFPDLHSELNLSSLELGDSALYFCASSAAVGGAEAFFGQGTRLTVV.

This clonotype was recorded at least ten times. This chain uses TRBV29-1 with TRBJ2-5; D might be TRBD1 (6 bases). V was cut by 4 bases and J by 4 bases, with 13 bases left in between. Germline lookup yields CDR1 SQVTM and CDR2 ANQGSEA. The CDR3 runs to 13 residues. The DNA of the CDR3 is TGCAGCGTTGCCCTACTAGGGGGAGAGACCCAGTACTTC. It translates to CSVALLGGETQYF. Full variable domain (missing parts from reference TRBV29-1 and TRBJ2-5): SAVISQKPSRDICQRGTSLTIQCQVDSQVTMMFWYRQQPGQSLTLIATANQGSEATYESGFVIDKFPISRPNLTFSTLTVSNMSPEDSSIYLCSVALLGGETQYFGPGTRLLVL.

This clonotype occurred many times. The V call is TRBV20-1, the J call TRBJ2-7; perhaps D is TRBD1 or TRBD2 (5 bases each). CDR1 is DFQATT and CDR2 is SNEGSKA in the germline V gene (reference sequence). This CDR3 has 15 amino acids. The DNA of the CDR3 is TGCATCCTATGCCGGGACGGCATGAGCTCCTACGAGCAGTACTTC. Encoded protein: CILCRDGMSSYEQYF.

This clonotype has just a few counts. This sequence joins TRBV5-1 and TRBJ2-1, with D perhaps TRBD1 or TRBD2 (6 bases each). Trimming took 4 bases from V and 7 from J, leaving 12 bases between them. CDR1 is SGHRS and CDR2 is YFSETQ in the germline V gene. The CDR3 runs 13 residues. Here the CDR3 DNA reads TGCGCCAGCAGCGGTGGAGGGGGGAATGAGCAGTTCTTC. This translates into CASSGGGGNEQFF.

This clonotype came up a few times. The chain uses TRBV30 and TRBJ2-5, with 16 bases that match TRBD2. CDR3 length equals 16 residues. The germline gives CDR1 GTSNPN, CDR2 SVGIG (reference sequence). V shed 8 bases and J 5 bases; nucleotides not matched to a gene: 11. CDR3 sequence (DNA): TGTGCCGGCACCGGGACTAGCGGGGGGGCCTGGGAGACCCAGTACTTC. It codes for CAGTGTSGGAWETQYF.

This rearrangement joins TRBV20-1 to TRBJ1-2; 7 positions agree with TRBD1. V was pared by 1 base and J by 2 bases, with 7 bases of the junction left unmatched. The CDR3 has 15 amino acids. Germline CDR1 DFQATT, CDR2 SNEGSKA (reference sequence). The CDR3 DNA sequence: TGCAGTGCTAGAGTATTAGGCAGGGGGAACTATGGCTACACCTTC. This sequence encodes CSARVLGRGNYGYTF.

This clonotype was counted a few times. This rearrangement joins TRBV5-1 to TRBJ2-2; the D gene is possibly TRBD2 (5 bases). Deletions cut 4 bases from V and 6 bases from J, with 16 bases between. Germline CDR1 and CDR2: SGHRS and YFSETQ. The CDR3 runs to 15 residues. The CDR3 DNA is TGCGCCAGCAGCGTGGCGGGCGAACCCTCCGGGGAGCTGTTTTTT. Its protein is CASSVAGEPSGELFF.

A word on this clonotype: A single base separates this from a much larger clone, so it may be a read error. The chain joins TRBV20-1 to TRBJ2-3; 7 nucleotides match TRBD1. V was pared by 6 bases and J by 6 bases, with 9 bases of the junction left unmatched. Germline-derived CDR1 and CDR2 are DFQATT and SNEGSKA (reference sequence). The CDR3 sequence is 13 residues long. The chain's CDR3 is CSATEGARDTQYF. CDR3 nucleotides: TGCAGTGCCACCGAGGGGGCGCGGGATACGCAGTATTTT.

This clonotype has at least ten counts. This rearrangement joins TRBV11-1 to TRBJ2-3; TRBD1 is a possible D gene (5 bases). V shed 2 bases and J shed 0 bases, with 9 bases lying between them. CDR3 length equals 15 residues. Germline CDR1 and CDR2: SGHAT and FQDESV (reference sequence). In DNA, the CDR3 is TGTGCCAGCAGCTTACTAGGACACAGCACAGATACGCAGTATTTT. This sequence encodes CASSLLGHSTDTQYF.

This clonotype was detected ten times or more. The chain combines TRBV29-1 with TRBJ2-5; TRBD1 might be the D (6 bases). CDR3 length: 12 amino acids. The germline V gene encodes CDR1 SQVTM and CDR2 ANQGSEA. The V gene lost 6 bases and the J gene lost 4 bases, with 12 bases spanning the gap. The CDR3 loop is CSVDRDIETQYF. In nucleotides, the CDR3 is TGCAGCGTCGACCGGGACATAGAGACCCAGTACTTC.

This clonotype has a count of ten or more. An end of the junction differs from the germline gene, which may be a read error. This chain joins TRBV5-1 and TRBJ2-7; 10 bases map to TRBD2. The germline CDR1 and CDR2 sequences are SGHRS and YFSETQ. CDR3 length equals 15 residues. CDR3 nucleotide sequence: TGTGCCAGCAGTTCTAGCGGGGGAGCCTCCTACGAGCAGTACTTC. It codes for CASSSSGGASYEQYF.

This clonotype showed up many times. The rearrangement joins TRBV12-3 or TRBV12-4 to TRBJ2-7, with 9 bases that match TRBD2. The CDR3 runs 15 residues. J lost 3 bases, V lost 3 bases, and 6 bases had no gene match. This chain's CDR3 is CASSLRRGGYYEQYF. CDR3 nucleotides: TGTGCCAGCAGTTTGAGGCGGGGGGGATACTACGAGCAGTACTTC.

The sample holds many counts of this clonotype. This rearrangement joins TRBV28 to TRBJ2-1; 10 bases are shared with TRBD2. The CDR3 has 12 residues. Trimming removed 5 bases from V and 15 bases from J; junction bases left unmatched: 7. Germline CDR1 reads MDHEN; CDR2 reads SYDVKM. For the CDR3, the DNA is TGTGCCAGCAGTCTAACTAGCGGGGTGGTGTTCTTC. Its translation: CASSLTSGVVFF.

A word on this clonotype: A much bigger clone sits one base away, suggesting this may be a read error. CDR3: CASSYLGARGTQYF. The DNA for the CDR3 is TGTGCCAGCAGTTACCTGGGGGCCCGAGGGACCCAGTACTTC. The chain uses TRBV6-5 and TRBJ2-5; possibly TRBD1 for D (6 bases). From germline, CDR1 is MNHEY and CDR2 SVGAGI. V dropped 2 bases and J dropped 7 bases, with 14 bases sitting between them. The CDR3 consists of 14 residues.

This clonotype was counted many times. V gene TRBV19 combines with J gene TRBJ1-1; D unclear. V lost 3 bases to trimming and J lost 2 bases, with 16 bases between them. Germline V gene sequence: CDR1 LNHDA, CDR2 SQIVND (reference sequence). CDR3 length equals 16 residues. The CDR3 is CASSIWTAALNTEAFF. DNA for the CDR3: TGTGCCAGTAGTATTTGGACGGCCGCACTTAACACTGAAGCTTTCTTT.

A remark on this clonotype: Being one base from a much bigger clone, this may be a read error. The J gene is TRBJ1-1, the V gene TRBV5-1; a weak D match, TRBD1 (6 bases). Germline lookup yields CDR1 SGHRS and CDR2 YFSETQ. Trimming stripped 7 bases from V and 5 bases from J, with 18 bases between. The CDR3 is made up of 14 amino acids. The CDR3 reads CASGDTSGRTEAFF. The CDR3 nucleotides read TGCGCCAGCGGGGACACCTCGGGGAGAACTGAAGCTTTCTTT. The complete variable domain, with remaining parts taken from reference TRBV5-1 and TRBJ1-1, reads KAGVTQTPRYLIKTRGQQVTLSCSPISGHRSVSWYQQTPGQGLQFLFEYFSETQRNKGNFPGRFSGRQFSNSRSEMNVSTLELGDSALYLCASGDTSGRTEAFFGQGTRLTVV.

CDR3 protein: CASSLYAGQGNQPQHF. The CDR3 DNA sequence: TGTGCCAGCAGCTTATACGCGGGGCAGGGCAATCAGCCCCAGCATTTT. V is TRBV7-8 and J is TRBJ1-5; tentatively, D is TRBD1 (5 bases). Per germline, CDR1 SGHVS and CDR2 FQNEAQ. The V gene lost 2 bases and the J gene lost 2 bases, with 13 bases spanning the gap. The CDR3 has 16 amino acids.

This chain connects TRBV14 to TRBJ1-1, with D possibly TRBD1 on 5 matching bases. The germline CDR1 and CDR2 sequences are SGHDN and FVKESK. The CDR3 sequence is 18 residues long. Trimming took off 1 base at V and 6 bases at J, with 24 bases between the two ends. The CDR3 protein is CASSQGKSGVPGDAEAFF. The DNA of the CDR3 is TGTGCCAGCAGCCAAGGAAAATCAGGCGTCCCGGGGGACGCTGAAGCTTTCTTT.